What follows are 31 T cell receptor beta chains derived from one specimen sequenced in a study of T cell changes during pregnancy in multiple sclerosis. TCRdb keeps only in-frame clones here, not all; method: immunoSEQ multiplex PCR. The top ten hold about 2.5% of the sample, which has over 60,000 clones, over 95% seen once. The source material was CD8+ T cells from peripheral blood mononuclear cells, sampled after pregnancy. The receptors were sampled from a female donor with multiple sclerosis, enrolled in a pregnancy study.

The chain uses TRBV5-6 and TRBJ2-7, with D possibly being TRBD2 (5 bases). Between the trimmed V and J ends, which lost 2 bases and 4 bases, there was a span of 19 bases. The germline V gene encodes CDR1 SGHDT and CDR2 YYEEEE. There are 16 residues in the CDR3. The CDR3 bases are TGTGCCAGCAGCTTAGCGGTCCCCTCACCGGGATACGAGCAGTACTTC. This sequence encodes CASSLAVPSPGYEQYF.

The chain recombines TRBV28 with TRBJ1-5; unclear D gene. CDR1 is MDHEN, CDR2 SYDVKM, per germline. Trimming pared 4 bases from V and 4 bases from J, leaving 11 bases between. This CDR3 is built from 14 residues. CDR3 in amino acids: CASSSRLGNQPQHF. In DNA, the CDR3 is TGTGCCAGCAGTTCCCGACTTGGGAATCAGCCCCAGCATTTT.

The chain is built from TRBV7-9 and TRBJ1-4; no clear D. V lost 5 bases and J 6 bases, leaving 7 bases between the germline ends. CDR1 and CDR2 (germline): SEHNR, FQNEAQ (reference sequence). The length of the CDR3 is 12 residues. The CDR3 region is CASSPFDEKLFF. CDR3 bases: TGTGCCAGCAGCCCGTTCGATGAAAAACTGTTTTTT.

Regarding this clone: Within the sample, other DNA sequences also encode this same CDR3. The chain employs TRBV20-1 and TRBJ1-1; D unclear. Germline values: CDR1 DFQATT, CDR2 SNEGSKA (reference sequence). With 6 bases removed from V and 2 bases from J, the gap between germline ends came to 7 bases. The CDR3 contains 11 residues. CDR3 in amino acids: CSATGNTEAFF. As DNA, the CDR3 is TGCAGTGCCACGGGTAACACTGAAGCTTTCTTT.

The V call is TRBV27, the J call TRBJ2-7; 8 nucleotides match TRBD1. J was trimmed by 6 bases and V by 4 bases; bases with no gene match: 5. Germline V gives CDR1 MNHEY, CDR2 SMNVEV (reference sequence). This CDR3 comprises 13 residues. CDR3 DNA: TGTGCCAGCAGTTGGGGGACAGGACGCGAGCAGTACTTC. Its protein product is CASSWGTGREQYF.

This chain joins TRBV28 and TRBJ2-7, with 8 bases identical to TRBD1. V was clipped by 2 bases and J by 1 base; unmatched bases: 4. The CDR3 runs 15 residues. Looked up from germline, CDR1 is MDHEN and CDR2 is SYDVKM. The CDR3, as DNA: TGTGCCAGCAGTTTACGGACAGGGAGGTCCTACGAGCAGTACTTC. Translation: CASSLRTGRSYEQYF.

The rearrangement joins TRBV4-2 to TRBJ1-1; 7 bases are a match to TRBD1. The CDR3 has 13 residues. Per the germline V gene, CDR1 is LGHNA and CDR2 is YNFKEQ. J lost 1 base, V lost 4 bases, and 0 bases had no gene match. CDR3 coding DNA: TGTGCCAGCAGCCCAGGGGGGAACACTGAAGCTTTCTTT. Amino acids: CASSPGGNTEAFF.

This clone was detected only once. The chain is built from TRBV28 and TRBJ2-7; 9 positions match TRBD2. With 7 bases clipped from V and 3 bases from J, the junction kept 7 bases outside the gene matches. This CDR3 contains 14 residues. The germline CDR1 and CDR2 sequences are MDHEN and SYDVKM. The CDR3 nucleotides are TGTGCCAGCACCCAAGGTAGCGGGAGCTACGAGCAGTACTTC. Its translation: CASTQGSGSYEQYF.

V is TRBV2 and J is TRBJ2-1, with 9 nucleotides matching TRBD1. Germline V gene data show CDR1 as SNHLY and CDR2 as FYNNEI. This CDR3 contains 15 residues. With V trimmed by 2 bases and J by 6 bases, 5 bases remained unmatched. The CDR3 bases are TGTGCCAGCAGTGAATTTAAGGGACAGGGCAATGAGCAGTTCTTC. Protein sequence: CASSEFKGQGNEQFF. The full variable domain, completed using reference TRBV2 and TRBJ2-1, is EPEVTQTPSHQVTQMGQEVILRCVPISNHLYFYWYRQILGQKVEFLVSFYNNEISEKSEIFDDQFSVERPDGSNFTLKIRSTKLEDSAMYFCASSEFKGQGNEQFFGPGTRLTVL.

The CDR3 sequence is CASSAVAGGDYNEQFF. DNA for the CDR3: TGTGCCAGCTCCGCTGTGGCGGGAGGAGACTACAATGAGCAGTTCTTC. The chain uses TRBV5-6 and TRBJ2-1; 8 positions agree with TRBD2. J was trimmed by 3 bases and V by 7 bases; bases with no gene match: 12. The germline CDR1 and CDR2 sequences are SGHDT and YYEEEE. The CDR3 covers 16 residues.

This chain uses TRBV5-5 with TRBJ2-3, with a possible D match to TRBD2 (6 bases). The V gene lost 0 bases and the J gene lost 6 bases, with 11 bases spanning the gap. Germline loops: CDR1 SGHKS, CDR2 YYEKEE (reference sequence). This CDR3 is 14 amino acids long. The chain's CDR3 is CASSLGRRADTQYF. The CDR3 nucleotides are TGTGCCAGCAGCTTGGGACGGAGGGCGGATACGCAGTATTTT.

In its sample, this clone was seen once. CDR3 nucleotide sequence: TGTGCCAGCTCACCTAAGACTGGACTAGCGGGAAGGCAGTTTAGATACCCGCACTACGAGCAGTACTTC. Translated, it gives CASSPKTGLAGRQFRYPHYEQYF. V usage is TRBV18 and J usage is TRBJ2-7, with 12 bases identical to TRBD2. Germline CDR1 reads KGHSH; CDR2 reads LQKENI. This CDR3 has 23 amino acids. Losses at the gene ends were 3 bases for V and 3 bases for J; bases not matched to a gene: 27.

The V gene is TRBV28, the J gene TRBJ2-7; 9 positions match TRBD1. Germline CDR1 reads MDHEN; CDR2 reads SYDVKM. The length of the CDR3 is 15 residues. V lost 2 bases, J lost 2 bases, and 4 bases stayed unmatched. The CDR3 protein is CASSLPTGGTYEQYF. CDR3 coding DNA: TGTGCCAGCAGTTTACCGACAGGGGGGACCTACGAGCAGTACTTC.

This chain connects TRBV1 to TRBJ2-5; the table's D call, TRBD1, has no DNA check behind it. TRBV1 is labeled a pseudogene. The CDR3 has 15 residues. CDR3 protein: CTSSKDSKYQETQYF. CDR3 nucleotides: TGCACCAGCAGCAAAGACAGTAAGTACCAAGAGACCCAGTACTTC.

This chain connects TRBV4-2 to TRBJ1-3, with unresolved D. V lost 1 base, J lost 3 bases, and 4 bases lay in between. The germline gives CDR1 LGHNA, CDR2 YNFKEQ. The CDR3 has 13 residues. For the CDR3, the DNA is TGTGCCAGCAGCCAAGTACTTGGAAACACCATATATTTT. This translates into CASSQVLGNTIYF.

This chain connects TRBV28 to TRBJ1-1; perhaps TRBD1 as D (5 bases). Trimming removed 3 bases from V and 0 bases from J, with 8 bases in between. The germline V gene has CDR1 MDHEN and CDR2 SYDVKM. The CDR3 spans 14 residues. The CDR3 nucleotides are TGTGCCAGCAGTTTCAGGGCCATGAACACTGAAGCTTTCTTT. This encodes CASSFRAMNTEAFF.

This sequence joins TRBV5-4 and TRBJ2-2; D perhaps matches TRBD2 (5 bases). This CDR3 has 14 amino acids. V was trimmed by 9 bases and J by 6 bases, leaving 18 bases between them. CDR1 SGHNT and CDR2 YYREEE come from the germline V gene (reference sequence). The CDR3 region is CATQPGDDPGELFF. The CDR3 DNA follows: TGTGCCACGCAGCCCGGGGATGACCCCGGGGAGCTGTTTTTT.

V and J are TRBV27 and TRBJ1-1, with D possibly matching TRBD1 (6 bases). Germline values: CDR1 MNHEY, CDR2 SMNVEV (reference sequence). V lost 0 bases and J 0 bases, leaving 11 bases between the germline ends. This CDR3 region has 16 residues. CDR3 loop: CASSLSPGVMNTEAFF. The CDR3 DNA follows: TGTGCCAGCAGTTTATCGCCAGGGGTGATGAACACTGAAGCTTTCTTT.

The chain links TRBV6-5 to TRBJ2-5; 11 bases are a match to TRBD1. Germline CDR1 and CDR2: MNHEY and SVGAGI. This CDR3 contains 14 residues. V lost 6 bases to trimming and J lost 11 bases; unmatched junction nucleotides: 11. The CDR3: CASSYGQGAGEQYF. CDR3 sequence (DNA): TGTGCCAGCAGCTACGGACAGGGGGCGGGGGAGCAGTACTTC.

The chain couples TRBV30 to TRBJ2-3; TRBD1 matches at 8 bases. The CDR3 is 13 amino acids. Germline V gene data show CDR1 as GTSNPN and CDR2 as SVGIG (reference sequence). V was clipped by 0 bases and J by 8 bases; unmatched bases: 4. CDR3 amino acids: CAWSVVDRGTQYF. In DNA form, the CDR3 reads TGTGCCTGGAGTGTAGTCGACAGGGGTACGCAGTATTTT. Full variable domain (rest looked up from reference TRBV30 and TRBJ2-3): SQTIHQWPATLVQPVGSPLSLECTVEGTSNPNLYWYRQAAGRGLQLLFYSVGIGQISSEVPQNLSASRPQDRQFILSSKKLLLSDSGFYLCAWSVVDRGTQYFGPGTRLTVL.

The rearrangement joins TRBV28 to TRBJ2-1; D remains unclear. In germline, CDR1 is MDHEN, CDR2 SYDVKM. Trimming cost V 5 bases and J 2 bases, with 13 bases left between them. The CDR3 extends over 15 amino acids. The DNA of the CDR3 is TGTGCCAGCAGTCCCTCACCCCGGGCCTACAATGAGCAGTTCTTC. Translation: CASSPSPRAYNEQFF.

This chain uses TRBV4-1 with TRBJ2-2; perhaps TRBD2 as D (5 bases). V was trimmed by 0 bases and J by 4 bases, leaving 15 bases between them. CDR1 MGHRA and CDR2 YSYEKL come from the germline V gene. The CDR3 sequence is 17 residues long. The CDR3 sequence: CASSQDRSGLSTGELFF. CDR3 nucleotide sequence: TGCGCCAGCAGCCAAGATAGGAGCGGACTGAGCACCGGGGAGCTGTTTTTT.

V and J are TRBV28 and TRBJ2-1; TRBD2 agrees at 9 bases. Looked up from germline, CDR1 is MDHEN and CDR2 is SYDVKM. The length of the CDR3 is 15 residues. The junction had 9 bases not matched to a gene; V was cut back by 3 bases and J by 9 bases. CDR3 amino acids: CASSFSGLAISEQFF. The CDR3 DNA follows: TGTGCCAGCAGTTTTTCAGGACTAGCGATCTCTGAGCAGTTCTTC.

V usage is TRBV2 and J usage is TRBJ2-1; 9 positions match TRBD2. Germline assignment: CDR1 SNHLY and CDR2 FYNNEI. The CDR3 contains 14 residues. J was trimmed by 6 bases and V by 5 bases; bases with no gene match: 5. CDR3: CASSNSGRSNEQFF. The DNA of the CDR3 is TGTGCCAGCAGTAATAGCGGGAGAAGCAATGAGCAGTTCTTC.

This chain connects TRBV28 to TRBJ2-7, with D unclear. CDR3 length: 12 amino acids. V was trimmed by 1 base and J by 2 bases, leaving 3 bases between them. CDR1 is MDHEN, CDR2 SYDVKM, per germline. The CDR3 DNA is TGTGCCAGCAGTTTATTCGCCTACGAGCAGTACTTC. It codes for CASSLFAYEQYF. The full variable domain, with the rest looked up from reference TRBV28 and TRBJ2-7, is DVKVTQSSRYLVKRTGEKVFLECVQDMDHENMFWYRQDPGLGLRLIYFSYDVKMKEKGDIPEGYSVSREKKERFSLILESASTNQTSMYLCASSLFAYEQYFGPGTRLTVT.

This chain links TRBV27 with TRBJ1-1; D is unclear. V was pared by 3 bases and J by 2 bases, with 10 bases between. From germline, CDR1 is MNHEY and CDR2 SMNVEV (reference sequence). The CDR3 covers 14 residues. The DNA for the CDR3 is TGTGCCAGCAGTTTTGGTAGCAGTAACACTGAAGCTTTCTTT. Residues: CASSFGSSNTEAFF.

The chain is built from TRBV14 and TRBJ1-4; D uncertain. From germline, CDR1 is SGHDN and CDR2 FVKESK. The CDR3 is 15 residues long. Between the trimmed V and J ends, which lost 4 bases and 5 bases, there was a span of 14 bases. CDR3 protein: CASSPLRGVNEKLFF. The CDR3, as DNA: TGTGCCAGCAGCCCGCTACGGGGTGTGAATGAAAAACTGTTTTTT. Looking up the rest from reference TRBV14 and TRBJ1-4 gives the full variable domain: EAGVTQFPSHSVIEKGQTVTLRCDPISGHDNLYWYRRVMGKEIKFLLHFVKESKQDESGMPNNRFLAERTGGTYSTLKVQPAELEDSGVYFCASSPLRGVNEKLFFGSGTQLSVL.

CDR3 sequence (DNA): TGTGCCAGCAGCATCAGGACAGACCCCGTCTACGAGCAGTACTTC. This codes for CASSIRTDPVYEQYF. J is TRBJ2-7 and V is TRBV9; TRBD1 is a possible D gene (6 bases). Germline V gives CDR1 SGDLS, CDR2 YYNGEE. The CDR3 consists of 15 residues. V was shortened by 4 bases and J by 3 bases, with 17 bases between the two germline ends.

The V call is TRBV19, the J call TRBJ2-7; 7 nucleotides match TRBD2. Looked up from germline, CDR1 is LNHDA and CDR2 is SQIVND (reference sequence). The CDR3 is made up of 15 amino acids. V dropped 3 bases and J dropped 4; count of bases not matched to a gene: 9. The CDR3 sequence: CASSIPGLGQYEQYF. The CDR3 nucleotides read TGTGCCAGTAGTATCCCCGGACTAGGCCAGTACGAGCAGTACTTC.

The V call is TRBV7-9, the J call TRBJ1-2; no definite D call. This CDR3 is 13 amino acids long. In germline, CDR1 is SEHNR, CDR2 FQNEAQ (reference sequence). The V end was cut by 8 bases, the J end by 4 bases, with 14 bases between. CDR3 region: CASYSSSSYGYTF. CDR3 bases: TGTGCCAGCTACTCGAGCTCCTCCTATGGCTACACCTTC.

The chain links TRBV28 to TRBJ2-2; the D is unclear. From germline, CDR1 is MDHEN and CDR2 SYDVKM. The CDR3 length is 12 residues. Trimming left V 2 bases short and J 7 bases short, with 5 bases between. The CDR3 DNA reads TGTGCCAGCAGTTTACCTAACGGGGAGCTGTTTTTT. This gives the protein CASSLPNGELFF.